Following are 21 T cell receptor beta chains from one sample sequenced in a study of blood T cell repertoires in COVID-19 (dated by TCRdb to 2020 to 2022). The protocol used for the library was the immunoSEQ multiplex PCR assay. This immuneACCESS table, as held by TCRdb, lists in-frame sequences with V and J called but not all clones. Of the missing ones, under half trace to an unresolved V gene in checked studies; the others have no known cause. This sample gives some 270,000 clones in total; more than 75% of them show up just once. Together, the top ten hold over 5.5% of the sample. The material sequenced was peripheral blood. The origin of the receptors is a woman older than 75 with COVID-19, enrolled during active disease.

J is TRBJ2-7 and V is TRBV6-5; a weak D match, TRBD1 (6 bases). CDR1 and CDR2 (germline): MNHEY, SVGAGI. The CDR3 is 13 residues long. V gave up 5 bases and J gave up 1 base, with 9 bases separating them. In DNA, the CDR3 is TGTGCCAGCAGTCGGACAGCGTCCTACGAGCAGTACTTC. It codes for CASSRTASYEQYF.

On this clone itself: Different DNA sequences within this sample yield the same CDR3. This sequence joins TRBV12-3 or TRBV12-4 and TRBJ1-3; the D is unclear. The CDR3 covers 11 residues. V gave up 4 bases and J gave up 4 bases, with 2 bases separating them. In DNA, the CDR3 is TGTGCCAGCAGTTCGGGAAACACCATATATTTT. Amino acids: CASSSGNTIYF.

The chain carries TRBV18 and TRBJ2-4; TRBD1 matches 12 bases. Germline loops: CDR1 KGHSH, CDR2 LQKENI. V trimming: 2 bases; J trimming: 1 base; junction bases outside the gene matches: 12. The CDR3 spans 20 residues. The CDR3 nucleotides read TGTGCCAGCTCACCAGAGAATTTCTGGGACAGGGGGCCCGCCAAAAACATTCAGTACTTC. Translating it yields CASSPENFWDRGPAKNIQYF.

This chain links TRBV6-6 with TRBJ1-2, with D uncertain. Germline V gives CDR1 MNHNY, CDR2 SVGAGI (reference sequence). The CDR3 sequence is 13 residues long. Trimming removed 6 bases at V and 3 bases at J, with 11 bases between. The CDR3 loop is CASSFGVDYGYTF. CDR3 bases: TGTGCCAGCAGCTTCGGGGTGGACTATGGCTACACCTTC.

A few counts support this clone. The DNA of the CDR3 is TGTGCCAGCAGCATCGGGACAGCTCACGGGAGTGGCCAGCATTTT. As protein: CASSIGTAHGSGQHF. J is TRBJ1-5 and V is TRBV7-9; 7 bases agree with TRBD1. The CDR3 is made up of 15 amino acids. V was clipped by 5 bases and J by 12 bases; unmatched bases: 16. CDR1 is SEHNR, CDR2 FQNEAQ, per germline (reference sequence). The full variable domain, with the rest looked up from reference TRBV7-9 and TRBJ1-5, is DTGVSQNPRHKITKRGQNVTFRCDPISEHNRLYWYRQTLGQGPEFLTYFQNEAQLEKSRLLSDRFSAERPKGSFSTLEIQRTEQGDSAMYLCASSIGTAHGSGQHFGDGTRLSIL.

The V and J genes are TRBV6-1 and TRBJ1-2; the D gene is possibly TRBD1 (6 bases). V was pared by 3 bases and J by 5 bases, with 16 bases between. CDR1 MNHNS and CDR2 SASEGT come from the germline V gene. The CDR3 is made up of 15 amino acids. The CDR3 bases are TGTGCCAGCAGTGAGACCGGGACAAATTATTATGGCTACACCTTC. This gives the protein CASSETGTNYYGYTF.

V usage is TRBV6-2 or TRBV6-3 and J usage is TRBJ1-1, with unresolved D. Germline CDR1 is MNHEY and CDR2 is SVGEGT. The CDR3 covers 16 residues. Trimming removed 0 bases at V and 0 bases at J, with 11 bases between. Here the CDR3 DNA reads TGTGCCAGCAGTTACTCGATGAGGTGGGTGAACACTGAAGCTTTCTTT. It specifies CASSYSMRWVNTEAFF.

This CDR3 reads CASSRQGPEAFF. The CDR3 DNA sequence: TGTGCCAGCAGCAGACAGGGCCCTGAAGCTTTCTTT. The rearrangement links TRBV13 to TRBJ1-1; 7 bases are shared with TRBD1. CDR1 PRHDT and CDR2 FYEKMQ come from the germline V gene (reference sequence). The CDR3 is 12 residues long. With V trimmed by 5 bases and J by 6 bases, 3 bases remained unmatched.

The chain joins TRBV2 to TRBJ1-1; tentative D call: TRBD1 (5 bases). Germline V gives CDR1 SNHLY, CDR2 FYNNEI. V dropped 2 bases and J dropped 5 bases, with 15 bases sitting between them. The CDR3 length is 15 residues. The CDR3 DNA is TGTGCCAGCAGTGAAATTGCCGGGGGTGGGACTGAAGCTTTCTTT. Protein sequence: CASSEIAGGGTEAFF.

Concerning this clone: One end of the junction does not line up with germline, which may come from a read error. V gene TRBV5-1 combines with J gene TRBJ1-1; 11 bases map to TRBD1. Per germline, CDR1 SGHRS and CDR2 YFSETQ. The CDR3 loop spans 13 amino acids. The chain's CDR3 is CASSSMDRGQNIF. Written as DNA, the CDR3 is TGCGCCAGCAGCTCGATGGACAGGGGGCAAAATATCTTT.

CDR3: CAISDATRQGGYGYTF. Written as DNA, the CDR3 is TGTGCCATCAGTGACGCCACCAGACAGGGTGGCTATGGCTACACCTTC. The chain carries TRBV10-3 and TRBJ1-2; 7 positions agree with TRBD1. Germline V gene lookup returns CDR1 ENHRY and CDR2 SYGVKD. The CDR3 has 16 amino acids. J gave up 4 bases and V 3 bases, and 11 bases lay outside the gene matches.

The rearrangement links TRBV6-5 to TRBJ1-2; TRBD1 is a possible D gene (6 bases). CDR1 is MNHEY and CDR2 is SVGAGI in the germline V gene. The germline V and J ends were trimmed by 5 bases and 0 bases, with 10 bases remaining between them. This CDR3 is 14 amino acids long. The CDR3 nucleotides are TGTGCCAGCAGTAGGACAGACGCTAACTATGGCTACACCTTC. It is translated as CASSRTDANYGYTF.

The chain employs TRBV5-1 and TRBJ1-2, with 7 bases fitting TRBD1. The CDR3 sequence is 15 residues long. Germline V gives CDR1 SGHRS, CDR2 YFSETQ. V lost 0 bases, J lost 7 bases, and 9 bases stayed unmatched. The CDR3 spells CASSLDPSTGFGYTF. In nucleotides, the CDR3 is TGCGCCAGCAGCTTGGACCCATCGACAGGGTTTGGCTACACCTTC.

The rearrangement joins TRBV28 to TRBJ1-1, with TRBD1 as a possible D gene (5 bases). V lost 3 bases, J lost 10 bases, and 15 bases lay in between. The CDR3 is 13 residues long. CDR1 is MDHEN, CDR2 SYDVKM, per germline. The CDR3 DNA reads TGTGCCAGCAGTTTGACAGTCCCAACACTAGCTTTCTTT. It codes for CASSLTVPTLAFF.

The chain links TRBV21-1 to TRBJ1-1; TRBD1 is the table's D call, not checked against the DNA. TRBV21-1 is tagged as a pseudogene. CDR3 length: 18 amino acids. This CDR3 reads CASSESGRRTGGNTEAFF. CDR3 in DNA: TGTGCCAGCAGCGAGTCTGGACGGCGGACAGGGGGAAACACTGAAGCTTTCTTT.

J is TRBJ1-1 and V is TRBV6-6; D perhaps matches TRBD1 (6 bases). Trimming removed 5 bases at V and 2 bases at J, with 12 bases between. The CDR3 runs to 14 residues. CDR1 MNHNY and CDR2 SVGAGI come from the germline V gene (reference sequence). CDR3 residues: CASSAAGENTEAFF. Written as DNA, the CDR3 is TGTGCCAGCAGTGCGGCAGGGGAAAACACTGAAGCTTTCTTT.

The genes are TRBV19 and TRBJ1-6; 7 bases are shared with TRBD1. Looked up from germline, CDR1 is LNHDA and CDR2 is SQIVND (reference sequence). The CDR3 has 15 amino acids. Trimming took 3 bases from V and 4 from J; bases not matched to a gene: 3. Here the CDR3 DNA reads TGTGCCAGTAGTATTGGACAGGTTTATAATTCACCCCTCCACTTT. Translation gives CASSIGQVYNSPLHF.

The chain employs TRBV18 and TRBJ2-5; D is possibly TRBD1 (5 bases). There are 13 residues in the CDR3. Between the trimmed V and J ends, which lost 4 bases and 4 bases, there was a span of 10 bases. CDR1 is KGHSH and CDR2 is LQKENI in the germline V gene. CDR3 nucleotide sequence: TGTGCCAGCTCACTAACCAGGGCAGAGACCCAGTACTTC. Translating gives CASSLTRAETQYF.

The V and J genes are TRBV3-1 (or the pseudogene TRBV3-2) and TRBJ1-2; 8 bases are shared with TRBD1. V was clipped by 4 bases and J by 13 bases; unmatched bases: 11. The CDR3 loop spans 13 amino acids. The V gene's germline CDR1 is LGHDT and CDR2 YNNKEL (reference sequence). The CDR3 DNA reads TGTGCCAGCAGCCGGACAGGGTCCGAGGTCGGCACCTTC. It encodes CASSRTGSEVGTF.

J is TRBJ1-5 and V is TRBV2; 10 bases agree with TRBD1. The J segment lost 7 bases and the V segment lost 6 bases, leaving 15 bases of the junction unmatched. CDR1 and CDR2 from the germline V gene are SNHLY and FYNNEI. The CDR3 sequence is 17 residues long. CDR3 DNA: TGTGCCAGCAGCGGATCGTCGGGACAGGGGATGGGGCAGCCCCAGCATTTT. Protein: CASSGSSGQGMGQPQHF.

The CDR3 region has the DNA TGTGCCAGCAGCTCCGCAGGGGGTTGGGCCGGGGAGCTGTTTTTT. Its protein is CASSSAGGWAGELFF. The V and J genes are TRBV7-9 and TRBJ2-2; 7 bases are shared with TRBD1. Germline CDR1 reads SEHNR; CDR2 reads FQNEAQ (reference sequence). There are 15 residues in the CDR3. V was clipped by 4 bases and J by 6 bases; unmatched bases: 8.